Shown below are 5 T cell receptor beta chains from a single sample sequenced in a study of blood T cells in healthy people across ages. Sample-barcoded 5' priming and a J-beta primer mix drove a second PCR of roughly 7 to 11 cycles. TCRdb itself ran the 5' RACE reads through MiXCR, one entry per CDR3 protein. The sample includes around 790,000 distinct CDR3 sequences, around 43% seen only once; the top ten take around 18%. Material for sequencing was blood. These receptors were collected from a man aged 55 to 70 in good health.

In regard to this clonotype: Compared with germline, one end of the junction differs, possibly owing to a read error. The rearrangement links TRBV4-3 to TRBJ2-3; TRBD2 agrees at 13 bases. From germline, CDR1 is LGHNA and CDR2 YSLEER. CDR3 length: 18 amino acids. This CDR3 reads CASSQEGLAGFGTETQYF. CDR3 sequence (DNA): TGCGCCAGCAGCCAAGAGGGACTAGCGGGGTTTGGCACAGAGACGCAGTATTTT.

The chain links TRBV2 to TRBJ2-1, with a possible D match to TRBD2 (6 bases). The CDR3 is 15 amino acids. Trimming stripped 3 bases from V and 8 bases from J, with 17 bases between. Germline V lookup: CDR1 SNHLY, CDR2 FYNNEI. In DNA form, the CDR3 reads TGTGCCAGCAGTGATGGGGGGTCCCCCTTGGATGAGCAGTTCTTC. Translation: CASSDGGSPLDEQFF.

The J gene is TRBJ2-3, the V gene TRBV27; 7 bases match TRBD2. CDR3 size: 17 residues. V lost 6 bases to trimming and J lost 2 bases; unmatched junction nucleotides: 14. From germline, CDR1 is MNHEY and CDR2 SMNVEV (reference sequence). As DNA, the CDR3 is TGTGCCAGCAGACCCAACGGGTGGGGGGGGGACACAGATACGCAGTATTTT. Encoded protein: CASRPNGWGGDTDTQYF.

This clonotype was observed a few times. V gene TRBV7-2 combines with J gene TRBJ2-6; D is undetermined. Trimming removed 1 base at V and 0 bases at J, with 10 bases between. The length of the CDR3 is 17 residues. CDR1 is SGHTA and CDR2 is FQGNSA in the germline V gene. The CDR3 here is CASSLVGPNSGANVLTF. CDR3 bases: TGTGCCAGCAGCTTAGTTGGTCCGAACTCTGGGGCCAACGTCCTGACTTTC. Drawing the rest from reference TRBV7-2 and TRBJ2-6, the complete variable domain is GAGVSQSPSNKVTEKGKDVELRCDPISGHTALYWYRQSLGQGLEFLIYFQGNSAPDKSGLPSDRFSAERTGGSVSTLTIQRTQQEDSAVYLCASSLVGPNSGANVLTFGAGSRLTVL.

V is TRBV20-1 and J is TRBJ1-1; unclear D gene. This CDR3 comprises 15 residues. V lost 0 bases and J lost 5, with 16 bases in between. Germline V lookup: CDR1 DFQATT, CDR2 SNEGSKA (reference sequence). CDR3 sequence reads: CSARDRAGANTEAFF. CDR3 DNA: TGCAGTGCTAGAGATCGGGCAGGAGCTAATACTGAAGCTTTCTTT.